The sequence of this T cell receptor beta chain was determined in a study of radiation and T cells in renal cell carcinoma. The time point denotes: baseline pretreatment blood. As to treatment: 15 Gy SBRT to primary tumor, nephrectomy 4 weeks later. After SBRT, blood was collected at 2 and 4 weeks, plus baseline. Clear cell pathology was present in this patient's renal cell carcinoma. V gave up 0 bases and J gave up 1 base; unmatched junction bases: 3. This CDR3 is built from 16 residues. Germline CDR1 and CDR2: SEHNR and FQNEAQ (reference sequence). Data came from immunoSEQ multiplex PCR; TCRdb stores just in-frame clones and leaves some out. This sample has about 150,000 clones; around nine tenths occur once, and the top ten carry 12%. For this clone: Antigen unknown.

Study findings and constraints: From baseline, blood top tumor clonotypes peaked at 2 weeks post-radiation. Pretreatment tumor biopsies were lacking, so baseline clonotypes are unknown.

This chain joins TRBV7-9 and TRBJ2-3, with TRBD1 matching over 8 bases. This sequence was found in a woman aged 50 to 60 with renal cell carcinoma. The source was blood, collected from a patient whose treatment included radiotherapy and nephrectomy. The DNA of the CDR3 is TGTGCCAGCAGCTTAGCGGTGGGACAGGGCACAGATACGCAGTATTTT. Translation gives CASSLAVGQGTDTQYF.